This TCR beta chain was found in a study of cytomegalovirus exposure and HLA in healthy donors. The PCR employed 60 Vbeta primers together with 13 Jbeta primers. TCRdb's copy holds only in-frame clones and misses some; the assay was immunoSEQ multiplex PCR. The sample records over 110,000 clones, about 84% being singletons. Germline CDR1 MNHEY, CDR2 SVGAGI. CDR3 size: 14 residues. The V end was cut by 5 bases, the J end by 7 bases, with 15 bases between. On this clone: Antigen specificity is unknown.

Whole-study findings and limits: TCR beta chain V- and J-gene trimming was linked, in a later analysis, to a missense variant in DCLRE1C.

The origin of this receptor is a woman younger than 30 in good health and CMV-seropositive. The sequenced sample consisted of PBMCs. The chain has TRBV6-5 and TRBJ1-5; D is possibly TRBD1 (6 bases). CDR3: CASSEGQGPQPQHF. CDR3 bases: TGTGCCAGCAGTGAGGGCCAGGGGCCGCAGCCCCAGCATTTT.